This T cell receptor beta chain is from a study of patients and donors after allogeneic stem cell transplantation. TCRdb used MiXCR to reprocess the RT-PCR reads, holding one entry per CDR3 protein. The sample shows about a million distinct CDR3 sequences, roughly 17% of them seen only once. This clonotype has just a few counts. The sequence was collected from a human donor who was either an allogeneic HSCT recipient or a stem cell or donor lymphocyte infusion donor (not recorded which). It is not recorded whose cells these are; they may come from a transplant donor. Source material: blood, either unsorted or a sorted T cell fraction (not recorded which).

CDR3 nucleotides: TGCAGTGCCCCCGGGGGGATAACCTACGAGCAGTACTTC. This gives the protein CSAPGGITYEQYF. The V and J genes are TRBV20-1 and TRBJ2-7, with 7 bases that match TRBD2. The CDR3 contains 13 residues. V trimming: 6 bases; J trimming: 2 bases; junction bases outside the gene matches: 7. From germline, CDR1 is DFQATT and CDR2 SNEGSKA (reference sequence).